Included here is one T cell receptor (beta chain) sequence, with context. Its antigen is undetermined. This CDR3 is built from 14 residues. Germline loops: CDR1 SGHDN, CDR2 FVKESK. V lost 1 base and J lost 0, with 4 bases in between. This record belongs to a study of T-cell reconstitution after alpha-beta-depleted transplantation in children. General observations from the study: The origin of alpha-beta T cells about two months after transplant was reportedly several hundred expanded graft clones.

TCRbeta library construction was performed incorporating unique molecular identifiers. MiXCR, applied by TCRdb to the PCR reads, yields one record per CDR3 protein. The repertoire has some 310,000 distinct CDR3 sequences, 23% of them found once; the top ten carry approximately 11%. The sequences come from PBMCs, mostly from graft donor cells, collected 180 days after TCRalphabeta/CD19-depleted stem cell transplant. The J gene is TRBJ1-3, the V gene TRBV14; D call uncertain. This receptor was obtained from a male patient between 10 and 17 years old who had a stem cell transplant for acute lymphoblastic leukemia, so the T cells may come from the graft donor. The CDR3 sequence: CASSQVSSGNTIYF. CDR3 DNA: TGTGCCAGCAGCCAAGTAAGCTCTGGAAACACCATATATTTT.